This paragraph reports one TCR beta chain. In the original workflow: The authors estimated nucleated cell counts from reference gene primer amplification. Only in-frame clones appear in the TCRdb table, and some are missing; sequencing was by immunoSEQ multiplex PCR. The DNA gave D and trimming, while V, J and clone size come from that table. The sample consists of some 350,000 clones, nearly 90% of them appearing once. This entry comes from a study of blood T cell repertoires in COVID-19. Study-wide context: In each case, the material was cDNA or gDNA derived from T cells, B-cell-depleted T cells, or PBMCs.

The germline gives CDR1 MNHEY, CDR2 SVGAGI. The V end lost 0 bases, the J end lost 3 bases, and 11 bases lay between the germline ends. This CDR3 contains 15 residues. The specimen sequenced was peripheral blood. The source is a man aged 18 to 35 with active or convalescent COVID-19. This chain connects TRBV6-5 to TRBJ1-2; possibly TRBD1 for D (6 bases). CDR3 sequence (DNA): TGTGCCAGCAGTTACTCGAGGCAGGGGCACTATGGCTACACCTTC. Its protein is CASSYSRQGHYGYTF.